This entry describes one T cell receptor (beta chain). Its antigen is not identified. J gave up 10 bases and V 4 bases, and 11 bases lay outside the gene matches. CDR3 length: 14 residues. Germline lookup yields CDR1 SGHRS and CDR2 YFSETQ. The sample comes from a study of cytomegalovirus exposure and HLA in healthy donors. Study-wide results and limits: HLA alleles were associated with some 17,000 TCR beta sequences in a later analysis at 0.05 false discovery rate.

Primers for the PCR totalled 60 Vbeta and 13 Jbeta. The data were produced by immunoSEQ multiplex PCR, yet TCRdb's version contains in-frame clones alone and is incomplete. Among approximately 190,000 clones listed, around 86% were seen once. The sample was PBMCs. The receptor comes from a woman aged 18-29 years in good health and CMV-seronegative. The V and J genes are TRBV5-1 and TRBJ2-1, with 7 bases lining up with TRBD2. CDR3 loop: CASSLGLPSDEQFF. The DNA of the CDR3 is TGCGCCAGCAGCCTGGGACTACCCTCGGACGAGCAGTTCTTC.